This T cell receptor (beta chain) was obtained from a study of shared clonotypes between healthy human individuals. Using immunoSEQ multiplex PCR, the repertoire was profiled, and TCRdb retains in-frame clones only, with some absent. This sample has around 720,000 clones, with around three quarters found just once. The germline V gene encodes CDR1 MDHEN and CDR2 SYDVKM. V gave up 6 bases and J gave up 4 bases; unmatched junction bases: 15. There are 16 residues in the CDR3. This sequence was found in a woman in her thirties in good health. The chain couples TRBV28 to TRBJ2-7; TRBD1 matches 7 bases. Sequenced input: memory CD4+ T cells sorted from blood. The subset is: CD45RA-negative fraction. CDR3 sequence (DNA): TGTGCCAGCAGAGGCGACCCCGGGACAGCGGAATACGAGCAGTACTTC. Encoded protein: CASRGDPGTAEYEQYF.